These 21 T cell receptor beta chains were all obtained from the same sample, sequenced in a study of radiation and T cells in renal cell carcinoma. Described time point: baseline pretreatment blood. Treatment meaning: 15 Gy SBRT to primary tumor, nephrectomy 4 weeks later. Some clones are missing from TCRdb's copy, which holds only in-frame ones; the method was immunoSEQ multiplex PCR. This repertoire shows tens of thousands of clones, 65% to 85% found once; its top ten account for 6% to 8%. The specimen was blood, collected from a patient whose treatment included radiotherapy and nephrectomy. These receptors all come from a man between 60 and 75 years old with renal cell carcinoma.

The chain couples TRBV18 to TRBJ2-3, with D possibly TRBD1 on 5 matching bases. CDR1 is KGHSH and CDR2 is LQKENI in the germline V gene. The CDR3 loop spans 14 amino acids. V lost 3 bases, J lost 4 bases, and 11 bases lay in between. Here the CDR3 reads CASSPRVAPDTQYF. The CDR3 DNA is TGTGCCAGCTCACCCAGGGTGGCTCCAGATACGCAGTATTTT.

The chain couples TRBV19 to TRBJ1-5, with 11 bases matching TRBD1. The ends lost 4 bases at V and 3 bases at J; junction bases unmatched: 5. The CDR3 runs to 16 residues. Germline assignment: CDR1 LNHDA and CDR2 SQIVND (reference sequence). CDR3 residues: CASSKGTGGINQPQHF. The CDR3 coding sequence is TGTGCCAGTAGTAAAGGGACAGGGGGGATCAATCAGCCCCAGCATTTT.

The gene calls are TRBV27 and TRBJ1-3; weak D call: TRBD1 (6 bases). The CDR3 has 14 residues. Germline CDR1 and CDR2: MNHEY and SMNVEV (reference sequence). Trimming removed 2 bases at V and 3 bases at J, with 8 bases between. CDR3: CASSLHRDGNTIYF. As DNA, the CDR3 is TGTGCCAGCAGTTTACACAGGGATGGAAACACCATATATTTT.

The chain carries TRBV9 and TRBJ2-3; 14 bases are shared with TRBD2. This CDR3 spans 18 amino acids. CDR1 is SGDLS, CDR2 YYNGEE, per germline. J lost 0 bases, V lost 4 bases, and 7 bases had no gene match. The CDR3 coding sequence is TGTGCCAGCAGCCCCTCGACTAGCGGGAGGGCCAGCACAGATACGCAGTATTTT. Translated, it gives CASSPSTSGRASTDTQYF.

The rearrangement uses TRBV18 and TRBJ2-7; 7 positions match TRBD1. Germline lookup yields CDR1 KGHSH and CDR2 LQKENI. The CDR3 has 15 amino acids. J lost 7 bases, V lost 6 bases, and 15 bases had no gene match. The CDR3 DNA sequence: TGTGCCAGCTCCCCCGCCGGGACAGCCGCCGGGGAGCAGTACTTC. This translates into CASSPAGTAAGEQYF.

This clone was detected a few times. This chain connects TRBV2 to TRBJ1-2; the match to TRBD1 covers 10 bases. Germline values: CDR1 SNHLY, CDR2 FYNNEI. This CDR3 region has 14 residues. Losses at the gene ends were 5 bases for V and 7 bases for J; bases not matched to a gene: 7. As DNA, the CDR3 is TGTGCCAGCAGTCCCGACAGGGGGCAGGGTGGCTACACCTTC. This gives the protein CASSPDRGQGGYTF.

V gene TRBV6-6 combines with J gene TRBJ1-1, with D unclear. The CDR3 totals 13 residues. Germline loops: CDR1 MNHNY, CDR2 SVGAGI (reference sequence). V was clipped by 6 bases and J by 0 bases, with 8 bases between them. CDR3: CASRDAMNTEAFF. CDR3 nucleotides: TGTGCCAGCAGGGACGCAATGAACACTGAAGCTTTCTTT.

This chain links TRBV18 with TRBJ2-7; TRBD1 might be the D (8 bases). V was shortened by 3 bases and J by 3 bases, with 15 bases between the two germline ends. From germline, CDR1 is KGHSH and CDR2 LQKENI. The CDR3 sequence is 15 residues long. The CDR3: CASSPPGGQGYEQYF. For the CDR3, the DNA is TGTGCCAGCTCACCGCCGGGAGGACAGGGCTACGAGCAGTACTTC.

This chain links TRBV18 with TRBJ1-6, with D possibly being TRBD1 (5 bases). CDR1 is KGHSH, CDR2 LQKENI, per germline. The CDR3 runs to 15 residues. Trimming left V 1 base short and J 5 bases short, with 9 bases between. The CDR3, as DNA: TGTGCCAGCTCACCACGAGGGGACGATAATTCACCCCTCCACTTT. Translation gives CASSPRGDDNSPLHF.

This chain uses TRBV4-3 with TRBJ1-6; D unclear. This CDR3 has 18 amino acids. Trimming pared 0 bases from V and 5 bases from J, leaving 17 bases between. The germline gives CDR1 LGHNA, CDR2 YSLEER. DNA of the CDR3: TGCGCCAGCAGCCAAGATTGGAGGGAAAGGGTGGATAATTCACCCCTCCACTTT. Translated, it gives CASSQDWRERVDNSPLHF.

The V and J genes are TRBV10-3 and TRBJ1-1; TRBD1 might be the D (6 bases). V lost 3 bases and J lost 5, with 19 bases in between. Per the germline V gene, CDR1 is ENHRY and CDR2 is SYGVKD. The CDR3 extends over 16 amino acids. The CDR3 DNA is TGTGCCATCAGTGACCCACCCGCAGGGGCGGGGACTGAAGCTTTCTTT. It translates to CAISDPPAGAGTEAFF.

The gene calls are TRBV28 and TRBJ2-2; D is unresolved. Between the trimmed V and J ends, which lost 7 bases and 7 bases, there was a span of 16 bases. The CDR3 loop spans 14 amino acids. Germline V lookup: CDR1 MDHEN, CDR2 SYDVKM. CDR3 residues: CASTLLPGSGELFF. DNA of the CDR3: TGTGCCAGCACTCTCCTACCGGGCAGCGGGGAGCTGTTTTTT.

The rearrangement joins TRBV18 to TRBJ2-1; 16 bases fit TRBD2. Unmatched junction bases numbered 7, after V lost 3 bases and J lost 8 bases. The length of the CDR3 is 17 residues. Germline V gene sequence: CDR1 KGHSH, CDR2 LQKENI. CDR3 DNA: TGTGCCAGCTCACCGGGACTAGCGGGAGGGCCTGGCGATGAGCAGTTCTTC. Its translation is CASSPGLAGGPGDEQFF.

The chain has TRBV7-9 and TRBJ1-1; D unclear. V gave up 2 bases and J gave up 9 bases, with 7 bases separating them. This CDR3 contains 11 residues. The germline V gene encodes CDR1 SEHNR and CDR2 FQNEAQ (reference sequence). The CDR3 spells CASSLSGKAFF. DNA of the CDR3: TGTGCCAGCAGCTTAAGCGGGAAAGCTTTCTTT.

A single count supports this clone. This rearrangement joins TRBV5-1 to TRBJ1-1; D remains ambiguous. V dropped 3 bases and J dropped 5 bases, with 11 bases sitting between them. The germline gives CDR1 SGHRS, CDR2 YFSETQ. The CDR3 has 13 residues. The CDR3 spells CASSWSTGTEAFF. CDR3 nucleotides: TGCGCCAGCAGCTGGTCCACCGGGACTGAAGCTTTCTTT.

This clone occurred once. The J gene is TRBJ2-5, the V gene TRBV30; TRBD2 matches at 7 bases. CDR3 length: 13 residues. Germline lookup yields CDR1 GTSNPN and CDR2 SVGIG (reference sequence). V lost 0 bases to trimming and J lost 4 bases; unmatched junction nucleotides: 2. For the CDR3, the DNA is TGTGCCTGGAGTGTGGCGGGAGTAGAGACCCAGTACTTC. It specifies CAWSVAGVETQYF.

The genes are TRBV5-1 and TRBJ2-3; tentative D call: TRBD1 (6 bases). V lost 7 bases, J lost 0 bases, and 21 bases lay in between. Germline V gene data show CDR1 as SGHRS and CDR2 as YFSETQ. CDR3 length: 17 amino acids. The DNA of the CDR3 is TGCGCCAGCTCTGGGGGCATGGTGGGGCCGAGCACAGATACGCAGTATTTT. It yields the protein CASSGGMVGPSTDTQYF.

V is TRBV15 and J is TRBJ2-7; perhaps D is TRBD1 or TRBD2 (5 bases each). Germline lookup yields CDR1 LNHNV and CDR2 YYDKDF (reference sequence). This CDR3 comprises 15 residues. V lost 2 bases and J lost 3, with 14 bases in between. The CDR3 protein is CATSRRRDGNYEQYF. The CDR3 DNA sequence: TGTGCCACCAGCAGACGCCGGGACGGCAACTACGAGCAGTACTTC.

The gene calls are TRBV29-1 and TRBJ1-2; D is ambiguous. The length of the CDR3 is 15 residues. V lost 0 bases, J lost 10 bases, and 21 bases lay in between. Germline V lookup: CDR1 SQVTM, CDR2 ANQGSEA. The CDR3 DNA is TGCAGCGTTGAAGATTATTGGCCCGCGGTGGTGGACTACACCTTC. It yields the protein CSVEDYWPAVVDYTF. Drawing the rest from reference TRBV29-1 and TRBJ1-2, the complete variable domain is SAVISQKPSRDICQRGTSLTIQCQVDSQVTMMFWYRQQPGQSLTLIATANQGSEATYESGFVIDKFPISRPNLTFSTLTVSNMSPEDSSIYLCSVEDYWPAVVDYTFGSGTRLTVV.

CDR3 bases: TGCAGCGTAAGGACAGACGACCAAGAGACCCAGTACTTC. Encoded protein: CSVRTDDQETQYF. The V and J genes are TRBV29-1 and TRBJ2-5; D may be TRBD1 (6 bases). V lost 6 bases to trimming and J lost 0 bases, with 11 bases between them. Germline-derived CDR1 and CDR2 are SQVTM and ANQGSEA. The CDR3 has 13 amino acids.

This chain connects TRBV10-3 to TRBJ2-2; D is ambiguous. Trimming removed 7 bases from V and 3 bases from J, with 15 bases in between. The germline CDR1 and CDR2 sequences are ENHRY and SYGVKD. This CDR3 region has 15 residues. CDR3 residues: CAIMGNPSDTGELFF. The CDR3 nucleotides are TGTGCCATCATGGGCAACCCGAGTGACACCGGGGAGCTGTTTTTT.